This T cell receptor (beta chain) was observed in a study of CD8+ T cells in alopecia areata. Study-level findings and limits: In scalp, tofacitinib significantly decreased clonality and expanded CD8+ clones among the top 100. Lesional scalp displayed greater clonality than normal scalp, most notably in alopecia totalis/universalis.

Reverse transcription of extracted RNA yielded cDNA, which provided the sequencing template. TCRdb keeps only in-frame clones here, not all; method: immunoSEQ multiplex PCR. The profile shows 170,000 or so clones, about 60% of them singletons. Indicated treatment: oral pan-JAK inhibitor, 5-10 mg twice daily. As for this clone: Its target is not known.

Deletions cut 2 bases from V and 4 bases from J, with 11 bases between. Per the germline V gene, CDR1 is SNHLY and CDR2 is FYNNEI. The CDR3 has 14 amino acids. The TCR was taken from a human donor with alopecia areata. The chain uses TRBV2 and TRBJ1-2; D remains ambiguous. Sequences were derived from CD8+ T cells sorted from blood, sampled at week 24, from a patient treated with tofacitinib. CDR3 DNA sequence: TGTGCCAGCAGTGAACCACGAATTCCCTATGGCTACACCTTC. Residues: CASSEPRIPYGYTF.